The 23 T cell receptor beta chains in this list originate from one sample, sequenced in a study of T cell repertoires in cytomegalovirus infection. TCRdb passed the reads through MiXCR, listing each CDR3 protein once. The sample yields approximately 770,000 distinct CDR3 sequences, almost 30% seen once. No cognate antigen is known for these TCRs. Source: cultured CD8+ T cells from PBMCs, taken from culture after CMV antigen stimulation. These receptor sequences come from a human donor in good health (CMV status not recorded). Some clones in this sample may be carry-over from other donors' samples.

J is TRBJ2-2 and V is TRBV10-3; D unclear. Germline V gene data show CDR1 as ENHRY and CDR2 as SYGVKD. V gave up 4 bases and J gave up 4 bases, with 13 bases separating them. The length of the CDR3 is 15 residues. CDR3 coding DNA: TGTGCCATCAGTGCCCCTGAAGATCCCACCGGGGAGCTGTTTTTT. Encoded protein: CAISAPEDPTGELFF.

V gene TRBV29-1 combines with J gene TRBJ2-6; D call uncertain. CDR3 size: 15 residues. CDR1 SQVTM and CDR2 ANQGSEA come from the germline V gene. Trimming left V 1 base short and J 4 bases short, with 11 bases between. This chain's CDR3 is CSVEGTPSGANVLTF. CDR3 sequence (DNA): TGCAGCGTTGAAGGAACCCCATCCGGGGCCAACGTCCTGACTTTC.

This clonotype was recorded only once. Here the CDR3 DNA reads TGTGCCAGCAGTGTGACAGGGGGCGTCTATGGCTACACCTTC. Its translation is CASSVTGGVYGYTF. This chain connects TRBV27 to TRBJ1-2; 10 bases are shared with TRBD1. Per germline, CDR1 MNHEY and CDR2 SMNVEV (reference sequence). V trimming: 5 bases; J trimming: 4 bases; junction bases outside the gene matches: 4. This CDR3 has 14 residues.

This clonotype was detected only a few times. CDR3 protein: CASSQHSNTGELFF. The CDR3 DNA reads TGCGCCAGCAGCCAACACAGTAACACCGGGGAGCTGTTTTTT. The chain combines TRBV4-3 with TRBJ2-2; D is ambiguous. CDR1 and CDR2 from the germline V gene are LGHNA and YSLEER. The V and J ends lost 2 bases and 2 bases respectively, with 6 bases between them. The CDR3 runs to 14 residues.

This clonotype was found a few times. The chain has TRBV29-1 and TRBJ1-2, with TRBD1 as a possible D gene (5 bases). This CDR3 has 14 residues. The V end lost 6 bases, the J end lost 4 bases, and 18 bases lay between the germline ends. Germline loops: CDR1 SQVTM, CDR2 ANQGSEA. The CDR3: CSVPGAGLGYGYTF. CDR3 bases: TGCAGCGTCCCCGGGGCGGGTCTCGGCTATGGCTACACCTTC.

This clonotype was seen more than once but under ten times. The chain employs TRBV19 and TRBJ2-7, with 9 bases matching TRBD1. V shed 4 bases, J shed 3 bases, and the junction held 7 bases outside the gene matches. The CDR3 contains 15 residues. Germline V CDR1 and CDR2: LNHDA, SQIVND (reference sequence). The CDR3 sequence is CASSTPGQGFYEQYF. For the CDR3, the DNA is TGTGCCAGTAGTACGCCGGGACAGGGTTTCTACGAGCAGTACTTC.

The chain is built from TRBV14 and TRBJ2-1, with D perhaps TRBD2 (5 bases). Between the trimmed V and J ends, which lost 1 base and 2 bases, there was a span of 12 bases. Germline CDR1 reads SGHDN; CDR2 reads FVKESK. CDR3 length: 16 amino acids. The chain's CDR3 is CASSQVYSGTYNEQFF. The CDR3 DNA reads TGTGCCAGCAGCCAAGTCTACTCCGGGACCTACAATGAGCAGTTCTTC.

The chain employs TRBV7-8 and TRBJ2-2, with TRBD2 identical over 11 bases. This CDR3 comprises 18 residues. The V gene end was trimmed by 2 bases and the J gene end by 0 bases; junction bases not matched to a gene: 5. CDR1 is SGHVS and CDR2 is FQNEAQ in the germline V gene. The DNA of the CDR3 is TGTGCCAGCAGCTTACCTAGCGGGGGGCAGGCGAACACCGGGGAGCTGTTTTTT. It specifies CASSLPSGGQANTGELFF.

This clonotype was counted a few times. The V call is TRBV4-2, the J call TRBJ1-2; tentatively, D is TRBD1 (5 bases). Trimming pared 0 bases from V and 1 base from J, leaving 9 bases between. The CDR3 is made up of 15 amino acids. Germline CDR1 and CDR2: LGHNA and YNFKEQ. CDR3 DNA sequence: TGTGCCAGCAGCCAAGAAGACAGCCTTAACTATGGCTACACCTTC. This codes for CASSQEDSLNYGYTF.

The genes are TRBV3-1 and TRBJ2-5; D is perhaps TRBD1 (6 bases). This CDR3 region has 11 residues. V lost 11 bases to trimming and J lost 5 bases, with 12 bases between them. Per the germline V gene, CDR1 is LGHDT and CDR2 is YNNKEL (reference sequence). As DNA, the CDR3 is TGTGCCGGTCGTACAGGGGAGACCCAGTACTTC. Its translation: CAGRTGETQYF.

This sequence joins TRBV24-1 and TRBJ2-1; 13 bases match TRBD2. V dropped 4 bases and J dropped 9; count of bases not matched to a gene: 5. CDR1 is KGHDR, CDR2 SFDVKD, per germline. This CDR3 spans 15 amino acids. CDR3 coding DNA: TGTGCCACCAGTGACAGGACTAGCGGGGGCGGTGAGCAGTTCTTC. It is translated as CATSDRTSGGGEQFF.

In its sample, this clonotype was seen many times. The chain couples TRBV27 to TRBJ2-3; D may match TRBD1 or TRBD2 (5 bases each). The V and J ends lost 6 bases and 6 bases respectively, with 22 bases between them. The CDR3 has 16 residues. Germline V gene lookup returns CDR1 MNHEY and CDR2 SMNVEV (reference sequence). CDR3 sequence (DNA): TGTGCCAGCAGATCAGAGGGGCAGGGTGGAAGGGATACGCAGTATTTT. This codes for CASRSEGQGGRDTQYF.

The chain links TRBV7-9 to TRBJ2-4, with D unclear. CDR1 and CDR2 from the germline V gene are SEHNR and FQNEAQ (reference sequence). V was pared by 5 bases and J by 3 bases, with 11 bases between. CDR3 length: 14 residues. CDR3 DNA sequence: TGTGCCAGCAGCGACCTGGATGGCAAAAACATTCAGTACTTC. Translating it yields CASSDLDGKNIQYF.

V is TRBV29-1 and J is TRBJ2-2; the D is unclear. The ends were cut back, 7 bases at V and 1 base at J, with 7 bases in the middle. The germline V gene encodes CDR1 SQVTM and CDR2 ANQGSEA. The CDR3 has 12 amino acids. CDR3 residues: CSGRENTGELFF. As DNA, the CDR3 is TGCAGCGGTCGAGAGAACACCGGGGAGCTGTTTTTT.

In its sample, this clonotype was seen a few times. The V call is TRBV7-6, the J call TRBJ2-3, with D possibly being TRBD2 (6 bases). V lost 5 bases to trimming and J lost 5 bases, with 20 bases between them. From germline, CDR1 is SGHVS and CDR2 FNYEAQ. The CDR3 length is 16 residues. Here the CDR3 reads CASSEGWRGLEDTQYF. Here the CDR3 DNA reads TGTGCCAGCAGCGAAGGGTGGAGGGGTTTAGAAGATACGCAGTATTTT.

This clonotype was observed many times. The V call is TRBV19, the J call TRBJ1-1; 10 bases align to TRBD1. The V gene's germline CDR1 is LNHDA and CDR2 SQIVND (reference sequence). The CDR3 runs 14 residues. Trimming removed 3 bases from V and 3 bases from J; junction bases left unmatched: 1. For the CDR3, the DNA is TGTGCCAGTAGTATTGGACAGGGGGACACTGAAGCTTTCTTT. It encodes CASSIGQGDTEAFF.

This chain's CDR3 is CATKRLDPNTGELFF. The CDR3 coding sequence is TGTGCCACGAAAAGGCTCGACCCGAACACCGGGGAGCTGTTTTTT. The chain couples TRBV28 to TRBJ2-2; D unresolved. Looked up from germline, CDR1 is MDHEN and CDR2 is SYDVKM. The ends were cut back, 10 bases at V and 0 bases at J, with 15 bases in the middle. This CDR3 is 15 amino acids long.

CDR3 nucleotides: TGTGCCAGCAGCTTAGCGCCCAGTTATGGCTACACCTTC. Protein product: CASSLAPSYGYTF. This chain uses TRBV7-6 with TRBJ1-2; the D is unclear. This CDR3 spans 13 amino acids. Trimming took off 0 bases at V and 5 bases at J, with 7 bases between the two ends. Per the germline V gene, CDR1 is SGHVS and CDR2 is FNYEAQ.

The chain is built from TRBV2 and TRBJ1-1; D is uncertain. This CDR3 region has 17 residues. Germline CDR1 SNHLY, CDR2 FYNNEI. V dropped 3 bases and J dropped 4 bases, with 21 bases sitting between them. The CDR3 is CASSERVALTVPTEAFF. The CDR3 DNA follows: TGTGCCAGCAGTGAGCGGGTTGCCCTTACTGTTCCCACTGAAGCTTTCTTT.

The CDR3 sequence is CASSLYQGYEQYV. The CDR3 DNA follows: TGTGCCAGCAGCTTATATCAGGGGTACGAGCAGTACGTC. The chain carries TRBV7-2 and TRBJ2-7, with D perhaps matching TRBD1 (6 bases). V lost 2 bases and J 4 bases, leaving 9 bases between the germline ends. The CDR3 length is 13 residues. Germline V gene lookup returns CDR1 SGHTA and CDR2 FQGNSA.

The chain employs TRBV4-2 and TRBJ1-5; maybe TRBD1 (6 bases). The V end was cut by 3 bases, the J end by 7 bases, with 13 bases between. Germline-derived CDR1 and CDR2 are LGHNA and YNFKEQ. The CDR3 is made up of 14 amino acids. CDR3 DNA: TGTGCCAGCAGCCAGAGGGGAGGGGGACAGCCCCAGCATTTT. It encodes CASSQRGGGQPQHF.

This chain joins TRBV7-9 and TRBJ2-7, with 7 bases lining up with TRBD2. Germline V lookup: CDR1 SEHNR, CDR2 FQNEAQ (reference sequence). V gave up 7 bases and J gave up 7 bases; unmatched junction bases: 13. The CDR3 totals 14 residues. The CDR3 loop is CASTNGGKGGEQYF. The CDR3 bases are TGTGCCAGCACCAACGGGGGGAAGGGCGGAGAGCAGTACTTC.

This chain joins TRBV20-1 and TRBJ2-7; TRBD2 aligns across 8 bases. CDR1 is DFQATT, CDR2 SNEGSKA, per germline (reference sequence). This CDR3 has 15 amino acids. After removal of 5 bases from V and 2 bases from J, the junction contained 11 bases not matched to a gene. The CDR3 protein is CSAEDRGGIAYEQYF. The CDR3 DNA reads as TGCAGTGCTGAGGATCGGGGGGGAATTGCCTACGAGCAGTACTTC.